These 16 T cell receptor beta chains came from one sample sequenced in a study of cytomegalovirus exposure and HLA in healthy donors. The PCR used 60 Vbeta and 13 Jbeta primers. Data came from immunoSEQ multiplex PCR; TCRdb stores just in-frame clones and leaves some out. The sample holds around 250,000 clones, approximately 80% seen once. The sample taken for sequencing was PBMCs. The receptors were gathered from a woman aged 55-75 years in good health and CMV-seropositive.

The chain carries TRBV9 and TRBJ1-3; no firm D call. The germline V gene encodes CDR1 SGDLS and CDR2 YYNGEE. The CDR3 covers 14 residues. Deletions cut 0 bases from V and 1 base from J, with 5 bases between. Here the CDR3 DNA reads TGTGCCAGCAGCGTAGGAGAATCTGGAAACACCATATATTTT. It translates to CASSVGESGNTIYF.

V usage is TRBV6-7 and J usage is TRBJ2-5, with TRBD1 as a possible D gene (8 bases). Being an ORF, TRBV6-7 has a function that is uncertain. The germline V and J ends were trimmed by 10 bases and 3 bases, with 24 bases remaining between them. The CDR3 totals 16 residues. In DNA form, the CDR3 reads TGTGCCACCCCGGACCAAAACAGGGGGGGGAAAGAGACCCAGTACTTC. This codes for CATPDQNRGGKETQYF.

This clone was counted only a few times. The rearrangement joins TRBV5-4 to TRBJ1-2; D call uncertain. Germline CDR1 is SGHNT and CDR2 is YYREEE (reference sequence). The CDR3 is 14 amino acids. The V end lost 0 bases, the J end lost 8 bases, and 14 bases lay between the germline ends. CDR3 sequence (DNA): TGTGCCAGCAGCTTGGCAGCCAAAGGAGTAGGCTACACCTTC. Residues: CASSLAAKGVGYTF. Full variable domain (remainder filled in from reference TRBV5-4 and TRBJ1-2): ETGVTQSPTHLIKTRGQQVTLRCSSQSGHNTVSWYQQALGQGPQFIFQYYREEENGRGNFPPRFSGLQFPNYSSELNVNALELDDSALYLCASSLAAKGVGYTFGSGTRLTVV.

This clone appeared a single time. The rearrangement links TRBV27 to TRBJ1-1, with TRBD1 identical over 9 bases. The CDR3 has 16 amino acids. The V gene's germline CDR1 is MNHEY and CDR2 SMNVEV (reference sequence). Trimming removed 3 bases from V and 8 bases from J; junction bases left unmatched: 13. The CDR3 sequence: CASSLRTGVLPGEAFF. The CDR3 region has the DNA TGTGCCAGCAGTTTGAGGACAGGGGTCCTTCCTGGGGAAGCTTTCTTT.

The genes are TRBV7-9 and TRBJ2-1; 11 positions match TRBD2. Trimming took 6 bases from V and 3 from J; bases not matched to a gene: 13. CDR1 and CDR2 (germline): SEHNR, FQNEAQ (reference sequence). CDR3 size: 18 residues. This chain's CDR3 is CASRGGTSGSVGYNEQFF. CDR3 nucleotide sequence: TGTGCCAGCAGAGGTGGAACTAGCGGGAGCGTTGGCTACAATGAGCAGTTCTTC. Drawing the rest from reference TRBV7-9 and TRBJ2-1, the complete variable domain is DTGVSQNPRHKITKRGQNVTFRCDPISEHNRLYWYRQTLGQGPEFLTYFQNEAQLEKSRLLSDRFSAERPKGSFSTLEIQRTEQGDSAMYLCASRGGTSGSVGYNEQFFGPGTRLTVL.

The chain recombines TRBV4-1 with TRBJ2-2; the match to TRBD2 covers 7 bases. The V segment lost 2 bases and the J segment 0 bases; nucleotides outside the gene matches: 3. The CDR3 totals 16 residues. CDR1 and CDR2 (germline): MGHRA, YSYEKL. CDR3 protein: CASSQWSGANTGELFF. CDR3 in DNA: TGCGCCAGCAGCCAATGGAGCGGGGCGAACACCGGGGAGCTGTTTTTT.

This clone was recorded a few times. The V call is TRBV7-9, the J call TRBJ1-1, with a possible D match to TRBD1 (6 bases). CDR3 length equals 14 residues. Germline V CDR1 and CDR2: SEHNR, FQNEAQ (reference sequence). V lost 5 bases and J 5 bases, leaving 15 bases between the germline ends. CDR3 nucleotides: TGTGCCAGCAGCCTCCTACAGGGAAGAACTGAAGCTTTCTTT. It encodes CASSLLQGRTEAFF.

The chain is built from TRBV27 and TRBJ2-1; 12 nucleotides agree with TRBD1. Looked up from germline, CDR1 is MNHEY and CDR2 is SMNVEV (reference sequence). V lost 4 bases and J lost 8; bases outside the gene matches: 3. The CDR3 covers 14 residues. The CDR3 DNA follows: TGTGCCAGCAGTTACGGGACAGGGGGCGATGAGCAGTTCTTC. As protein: CASSYGTGGDEQFF.

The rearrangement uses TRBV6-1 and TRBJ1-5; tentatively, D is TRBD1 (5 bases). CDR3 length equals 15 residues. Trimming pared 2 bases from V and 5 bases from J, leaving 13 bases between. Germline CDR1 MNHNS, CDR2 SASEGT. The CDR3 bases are TGTGCCAGCAGTGAATGGGGGACGGGGGATCAGCCCCAGCATTTT. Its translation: CASSEWGTGDQPQHF.

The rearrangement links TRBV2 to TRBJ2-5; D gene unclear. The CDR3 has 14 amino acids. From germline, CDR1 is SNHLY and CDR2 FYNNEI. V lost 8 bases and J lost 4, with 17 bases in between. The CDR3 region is CASSQPRARETQYF. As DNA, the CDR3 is TGTGCCAGCTCCCAACCAAGAGCCCGAGAGACCCAGTACTTC.

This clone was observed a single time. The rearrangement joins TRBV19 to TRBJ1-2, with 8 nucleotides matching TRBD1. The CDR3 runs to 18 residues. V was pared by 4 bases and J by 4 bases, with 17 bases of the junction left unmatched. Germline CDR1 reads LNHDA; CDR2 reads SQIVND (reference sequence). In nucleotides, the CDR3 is TGTGCCAGTAGTACTACAAGACAGGGGACAACCTCTAGCTATGGCTACACCTTC. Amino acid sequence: CASSTTRQGTTSSYGYTF.

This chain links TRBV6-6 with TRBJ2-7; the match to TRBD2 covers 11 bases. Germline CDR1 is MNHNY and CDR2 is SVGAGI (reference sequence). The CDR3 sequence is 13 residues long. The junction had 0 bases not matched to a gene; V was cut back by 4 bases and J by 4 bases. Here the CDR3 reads CASSSSGRYEQYF. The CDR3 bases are TGTGCCAGCAGTTCTAGCGGGAGGTACGAGCAGTACTTC.

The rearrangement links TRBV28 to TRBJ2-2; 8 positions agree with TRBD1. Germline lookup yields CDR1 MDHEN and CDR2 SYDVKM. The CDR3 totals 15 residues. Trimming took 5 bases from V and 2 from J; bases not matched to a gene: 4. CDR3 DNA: TGTGCCAGCAGTCCAGGACAGGGAAACACCGGGGAGCTGTTTTTT. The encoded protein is CASSPGQGNTGELFF.

The CDR3 DNA sequence: TGTGCCAGTAGTTGGACTAGCGGGACTCCCGTTGAGCAGTTCTTC. Translating gives CASSWTSGTPVEQFF. V gene TRBV19 combines with J gene TRBJ2-1, with 12 bases identical to TRBD2. This CDR3 is 15 amino acids long. The germline CDR1 and CDR2 sequences are LNHDA and SQIVND (reference sequence). V shed 5 bases, J shed 9 bases, and the junction held 8 bases outside the gene matches.

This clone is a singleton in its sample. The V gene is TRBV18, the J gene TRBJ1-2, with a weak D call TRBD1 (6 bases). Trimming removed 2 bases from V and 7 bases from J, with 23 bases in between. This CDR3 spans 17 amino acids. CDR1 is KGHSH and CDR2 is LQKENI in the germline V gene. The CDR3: CASSPATGDITVVGYTF. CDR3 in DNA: TGTGCCAGCTCACCAGCGACAGGAGACATTACCGTGGTTGGCTACACCTTC.

CDR3 bases: TGTGCCACCAGCAGAGATCCGGGGTTCGACACTGAAGCTTTCTTT. Amino acids: CATSRDPGFDTEAFF. This chain links TRBV15 with TRBJ1-1; D is ambiguous. The CDR3 contains 15 residues. Trimming left V 0 bases short and J 3 bases short, with 11 bases between. The germline gives CDR1 LNHNV, CDR2 YYDKDF (reference sequence).